This is a list of T cell receptor beta chains from one sample in a study of OX40 agonist ivuxolimab in advanced cancers. Generated by immunoSEQ multiplex PCR, the TCRdb table keeps only in-frame clones and is missing some. The sample lists about 86,000 clones; roughly nine tenths were seen once. The material sequenced was CD4+ or CD8+ T cells sorted from blood, taken in a trial of the OX40 agonist ivuxolimab. These receptors came from an adult with an advanced solid tumor such as melanoma, head and neck, liver or kidney cancer. Each CDR3 is given with its conserved first and last residue. D genes are given only for firm matches. Clone size is given for some rows only: seen once, a few or many times, or a class if the clone is expanded.

D gene | clone size | J gene | V gene | CDR3 DNA | CDR3 protein
. | . | TRBJ1-6 | TRBV9 | TGTGCCAGCAGTATGGGGCCTGTTTCGTCCTATAATTCACCCCTCCACTTT | CASSMGPVSSYNSPLHF
. | . | TRBJ1-6 | TRBV7-3 | TGTGCCAGCAGCTTAACCAGAGGCGGCTGGGGTAGTACACCCCTCCACTTT | CASSLTRGGWGSTPLHF
TRBD2 | . | TRBJ2-5 | TRBV11-3 | TGTGCCAGCAGCTTGGGACTAGCGGGGGGAGAGACCCAGTACTTC | CASSLGLAGGETQYF
TRBD1 | . | TRBJ1-1 | TRBV5-4 | TGTGCCAGCAGCAAAGGACAGGGGTGGAACACTGAAGCTTTCTTT | CASSKGQGWNTEAFF
TRBD1 | . | TRBJ2-5 | TRBV6-5 | TGTGCCACCAGTTGGTACAGGGGACAAGAGACCCAGTACTTC | CATSWYRGQETQYF
TRBD2 | . | TRBJ2-2 | TRBV7-3 | TGTGCCAGCAGCTTAGCGGGAGACACCGGGGAGCTGTTTTTT | CASSLAGDTGELFF
TRBD1 | . | TRBJ1-3 | TRBV4-1 | TGCGCCAGCAGCCAAGGAAAGAGGTTACAGGGGGAATCTGGAAACACCATATATTTT | CASSQGKRLQGESGNTIYF
. | . | TRBJ2-7 | TRBV7-2 | TGTGCCAGCAGCTTAGCGGGGGGGCGCTCGGGGTACGAGCAGTACTTC | CASSLAGGRSGYEQYF
. | . | TRBJ1-1 | TRBV7-2 | TGTGCCAGCAGCTTAATAGGGGGTACTGAAGCTTTCTTT | CASSLIGGTEAFF
TRBD1 | . | TRBJ2-2 | TRBV29-1 | TGCAGCGCCACAGGGGGAGACGGGGAGCTGTTTTTT | CSATGGDGELFF
. | . | TRBJ2-5 | TRBV6-1 | TGTGCCAGCGTTGGGCGGAGGGTCCAAGAGACCCAGTACTTC | CASVGRRVQETQYF
. | . | TRBJ2-1 | TRBV7-2 | TGTGCCAGCAGCTTAGAGGCGGTGAATGAGCAGTTCTTC | CASSLEAVNEQFF
. | . | TRBJ1-4 | TRBV2 | TGTGCCAGCAGTGAAGCTACAGGGAACTATGAAAAACTGTTTTTT | CASSEATGNYEKLFF
. | few | TRBJ1-1 | TRBV10-1 | TGCGCCAGCAGAGTAGGCTCCAAGACTGAAGCTTTCTTT | CASRVGSKTEAFF
. | . | TRBJ2-5 | TRBV5-1 | TGCGCCAGCAGCTTGGCGGAGATTGTAGAGACCCAGTACTTC | CASSLAEIVETQYF
TRBD1 | . | TRBJ2-7 | TRBV6-5 | TGTGCCAGCAGTTTAGGGACAGGGGGCGTGAACCACGAGCAGTACTTC | CASSLGTGGVNHEQYF